The 22 T cell receptor beta chains listed next were all sequenced from one sample in a study of CD8 T cells in ankylosing spondylitis. From the 5' RACE reads, TCRdb called clonotypes with MiXCR, one entry per CDR3 protein. The sample carries fewer than 350,000 distinct CDR3 sequences, 9.5% to 13% recorded once. Sequencing was carried out using blood, either unsorted or a sorted T cell fraction (not recorded which). The receptors stem from a female donor with ankylosing spondylitis or in good health (not recorded which).

This clonotype was counted between two and nine times. J is TRBJ2-3 and V is TRBV5-1, with D unresolved. The CDR3 totals 18 residues. Deletions cut 1 base from V and 0 bases from J, with 18 bases between. Germline values: CDR1 SGHRS, CDR2 YFSETQ. The CDR3 protein is CASSLWSIGMSSTDTQYF. CDR3 DNA: TGCGCCAGCAGCTTGTGGTCTATTGGGATGAGTAGCACAGATACGCAGTATTTT.

This clonotype was counted many times. The chain recombines TRBV5-5 with TRBJ1-5; tentatively, D is TRBD1 (5 bases). The CDR3 contains 15 residues. The germline V gene encodes CDR1 SGHKS and CDR2 YYEKEE (reference sequence). Trimming left V 3 bases short and J 7 bases short, with 17 bases between. CDR3 coding DNA: TGTGCCAGCAGCTCTCAGGGCATTGAATGGCAGCCCCAGCATTTT. Protein: CASSSQGIEWQPQHF.

The V call is TRBV7-9, the J call TRBJ2-2; no definite D call. The CDR3 is 13 residues long. The germline V gene encodes CDR1 SEHNR and CDR2 FQNEAQ (reference sequence). Trimming removed 5 bases from V and 5 bases from J, with 9 bases in between. The CDR3 loop is CASSPQTTGELFF. The DNA for the CDR3 is TGTGCCAGCAGCCCTCAGACAACCGGGGAGCTGTTTTTT.

The sample holds many counts of this clonotype. This rearrangement joins TRBV11-2 to TRBJ1-6, with a tentative D call TRBD1 (6 bases). V lost 2 bases and J 9 bases, leaving 20 bases between the germline ends. Germline-derived CDR1 and CDR2 are SGHAT and FQNNGV. The CDR3 extends over 17 amino acids. CDR3 in DNA: TGTGCCAGCAGCTTATTACGGGGGCGCTCAGTCGGTTCACCCCTCCACTTT. Protein: CASSLLRGRSVGSPLHF.

This clonotype was seen at least ten times. The J gene is TRBJ1-6, the V gene TRBV6-1; a possible D gene is TRBD1 (6 bases). V was trimmed by 5 bases and J by 7 bases, leaving 15 bases between them. CDR1 is MNHNS and CDR2 is SASEGT in the germline V gene. This CDR3 is built from 15 residues. The CDR3 coding sequence is TGTGCCAGCAGTAGGGACACGGTCGGGAATTCACCCCTCCACTTT. Its protein product is CASSRDTVGNSPLHF.

Only a few counts were recorded for this clonotype. V and J are TRBV5-1 and TRBJ1-2; D not certain. CDR3 length equals 17 residues. From germline, CDR1 is SGHRS and CDR2 YFSETQ. Trimming removed 4 bases from V and 1 base from J, with 20 bases in between. CDR3 amino acids: CASSRGLDGLFNYGYTF. The DNA of the CDR3 is TGCGCCAGCAGCCGCGGGTTGGACGGACTTTTTAACTATGGCTACACCTTC.

This chain joins TRBV12-3 or TRBV12-4 and TRBJ2-1; no definite D call. The CDR3 extends over 18 amino acids. Trimming took 5 bases from V and 4 from J, leaving 24 bases between them. Here the CDR3 DNA reads TGTGCCAGCAGTAGAGCGTTGATGCTGAATCAAAAATACAATGAGCAGTTCTTC. It is translated as CASSRALMLNQKYNEQFF.

The V gene is TRBV5-1, the J gene TRBJ2-4, with TRBD1 matching over 7 bases. The trim removed 4 bases at V and 7 bases at J, leaving 8 bases unmatched. Looked up from germline, CDR1 is SGHRS and CDR2 is YFSETQ. The CDR3 has 14 residues. CDR3 bases: TGCGCCAGCAGCCCCGGACAGGATGGTAACATTCAGTACTTC. Its protein product is CASSPGQDGNIQYF.

In nucleotides, the CDR3 is TGTGCCAGCAGGGACAGGGGGGAAGAGCCCCAGCATTTT. It yields the protein CASRDRGEEPQHF. The chain is built from TRBV27 and TRBJ1-5, with 10 bases fitting TRBD1. The V and J ends lost 6 bases and 8 bases, in that order; junction bases with no gene match: 4. CDR1 and CDR2 (germline): MNHEY, SMNVEV (reference sequence). The CDR3 is 13 residues long.

V and J are TRBV7-2 and TRBJ2-3, with no clear D. This CDR3 has 15 amino acids. CDR1 is SGHTA, CDR2 FQGNSA, per germline. Trimming removed 2 bases at V and 4 bases at J, with 13 bases between. The CDR3 region has the DNA TGTGCCAGCAGCTTAACCGGCCAGTTTTCAGATACGCAGTATTTT. This sequence encodes CASSLTGQFSDTQYF.

This clonotype was detected many times. V is TRBV20-1 and J is TRBJ2-5, with 13 bases lining up with TRBD2. CDR1 is DFQATT, CDR2 SNEGSKA, per germline (reference sequence). The CDR3 extends over 18 amino acids. V dropped 1 base and J dropped 1; count of bases not matched to a gene: 9. CDR3 nucleotides: TGCAGTGCTAGAGGAACTCCGGGACTAGCGGGGATCCAAGAGACCCAGTACTTC. This sequence encodes CSARGTPGLAGIQETQYF.

The J gene is TRBJ1-2, the V gene TRBV6-1; D is unclear. CDR1 and CDR2 (germline): MNHNS, SASEGT. Trimming took 6 bases from V and 7 from J, leaving 15 bases between them. This CDR3 spans 13 amino acids. CDR3 sequence (DNA): TGTGCCAGCAGCCCCCCCGGGGAGGGTGGCTACACCTTC. Its translation is CASSPPGEGGYTF.

There are many counts of this clonotype. The chain links TRBV2 to TRBJ2-1, with D perhaps TRBD1 or TRBD2 (5 bases each). Germline V gives CDR1 SNHLY, CDR2 FYNNEI. This CDR3 region has 12 residues. V was pared by 7 bases and J by 9 bases, with 13 bases between. In DNA form, the CDR3 reads TGTGCCAGCAAGGTATATGGGGGTGAGCAGTTCTTC. Its protein is CASKVYGGEQFF.

The table lists this clonotype with many counts. The V and J genes are TRBV2 and TRBJ2-2; 7 nucleotides align to TRBD2. Trimming cost V 10 bases and J 9 bases; bases outside gene matches: 17. CDR1 SNHLY and CDR2 FYNNEI come from the germline V gene. This CDR3 comprises 15 residues. The CDR3 DNA sequence: TGTGCCACTGACCAACTAGCGCAACCAGACCGGGAGCTGTTTTTT. Translating it yields CATDQLAQPDRELFF. Complete variable domain (other parts from reference TRBV2 and TRBJ2-2): EPEVTQTPSHQVTQMGQEVILRCVPISNHLYFYWYRQILGQKVEFLVSFYNNEISEKSEIFDDQFSVERPDGSNFTLKIRSTKLEDSAMYFCATDQLAQPDRELFFGEGSRLTVL.

This clonotype showed up many times. This chain uses TRBV5-1 with TRBJ1-2; D gene unclear. This CDR3 has 13 amino acids. From germline, CDR1 is SGHRS and CDR2 YFSETQ. V was clipped by 5 bases and J by 4 bases, with 12 bases between them. The CDR3 sequence is CASRENAVYGYTF. The DNA for the CDR3 is TGCGCCAGCAGAGAGAACGCAGTCTATGGCTACACCTTC.

In its sample, this clonotype was seen many times. This chain joins TRBV5-1 and TRBJ2-1; 12 bases line up with TRBD2. J was trimmed by 2 bases and V by 5 bases; bases with no gene match: 8. The CDR3 is 17 residues long. Looked up from germline, CDR1 is SGHRS and CDR2 is YFSETQ. The CDR3 loop reads CASSKTSGSLTYNEQFF. The DNA of the CDR3 is TGCGCCAGCAGTAAGACTAGCGGGAGCCTAACCTACAATGAGCAGTTCTTC.

This clonotype was counted at least ten times. The rearrangement links TRBV2 to TRBJ2-7; a weak D match, TRBD2 (5 bases). Germline loops: CDR1 SNHLY, CDR2 FYNNEI. The CDR3 extends over 13 amino acids. Deletions cut 8 bases from V and 5 bases from J, with 16 bases between. This CDR3 reads CASLLMTGNEQYF. DNA for the CDR3: TGTGCCAGCCTCCTTATGACGGGAAACGAGCAGTACTTC.

This clonotype was counted ten times or more. CDR3 amino acids: CASSLDSNSQANEQFF. The CDR3 DNA reads TGTGCCAGCAGCTTAGATTCGAATAGTCAGGCCAATGAGCAGTTCTTC. This chain connects TRBV11-2 to TRBJ2-1; no clear D gene. Looked up from germline, CDR1 is SGHAT and CDR2 is FQNNGV. This CDR3 comprises 16 residues. V lost 0 bases to trimming and J lost 6 bases, with 15 bases between them.

In this sample, this clonotype turned up many times. This chain uses TRBV13 with TRBJ2-3, with TRBD2 identical over 8 bases. Germline V gene lookup returns CDR1 PRHDT and CDR2 FYEKMQ (reference sequence). The length of the CDR3 is 17 residues. The junction had 10 bases not matched to a gene; V was cut back by 4 bases and J by 1 base. The CDR3 DNA follows: TGTGCCAGCAGCTCATCCGTGGGTAGCGGGGGCACAGATACGCAGTATTTT. This sequence encodes CASSSSVGSGGTDTQYF. The variable domain in full, completed from reference TRBV13 and TRBJ2-3, reads AAGVIQSPRHLIKEKRETATLKCYPIPRHDTVYWYQQGPGQDPQFLISFYEKMQSDKGSIPDRFSAQQFSDYHSELNMSSLELGDSALYFCASSSSVGSGGTDTQYFGPGTRLTVL.

The rearrangement links TRBV2 to TRBJ2-2; tentatively, D is TRBD1 or TRBD2 (6 bases each). The germline V gene has CDR1 SNHLY and CDR2 FYNNEI. The V and J ends lost 6 bases and 7 bases respectively, with 15 bases between them. The CDR3 has 14 amino acids. The CDR3 nucleotides are TGTGCCAGCAGACTTGAAGGGGGGAACGGGGAGCTGTTTTTT. Protein sequence: CASRLEGGNGELFF. Based on the CDR3 plus reference TRBV2 and TRBJ2-2, the full variable domain is EPEVTQTPSHQVTQMGQEVILRCVPISNHLYFYWYRQILGQKVEFLVSFYNNEISEKSEIFDDQFSVERPDGSNFTLKIRSTKLEDSAMYFCASRLEGGNGELFFGEGSRLTVL.

As to this clonotype: A read error may explain this, as a much larger clone is one base away. The genes are TRBV29-1 and TRBJ2-1; the match to TRBD2 covers 8 bases. The CDR3 totals 17 residues. CDR1 SQVTM and CDR2 ANQGSEA come from the germline V gene. Trimming cost V 3 bases and J 0 bases; bases outside gene matches: 10. CDR3 amino acids: CSVEETSAISSYNEQFF. The CDR3, as DNA: TGCAGCGTTGAGGAGACTAGCGCGATCAGCTCCTACAATGAGCAGTTCTTC.

This clonotype was picked up many times. The rearrangement links TRBV30 to TRBJ2-7; 9 bases line up with TRBD2. Germline V lookup: CDR1 GTSNPN, CDR2 SVGIG (reference sequence). The CDR3 contains 18 residues. J was trimmed by 1 base and V by 1 base; bases with no gene match: 14. CDR3 amino acids: CAWSGRSREGTISYEQYF. In nucleotides, the CDR3 is TGTGCCTGGAGTGGACGGTCGCGGGAGGGGACCATTTCCTACGAGCAGTACTTC. Combining the CDR3 with reference TRBV30 and TRBJ2-7 gives the whole variable domain SQTIHQWPATLVQPVGSPLSLECTVEGTSNPNLYWYRQAAGRGLQLLFYSVGIGQISSEVPQNLSASRPQDRQFILSSKKLLLSDSGFYLCAWSGRSREGTISYEQYFGPGTRLTVT.